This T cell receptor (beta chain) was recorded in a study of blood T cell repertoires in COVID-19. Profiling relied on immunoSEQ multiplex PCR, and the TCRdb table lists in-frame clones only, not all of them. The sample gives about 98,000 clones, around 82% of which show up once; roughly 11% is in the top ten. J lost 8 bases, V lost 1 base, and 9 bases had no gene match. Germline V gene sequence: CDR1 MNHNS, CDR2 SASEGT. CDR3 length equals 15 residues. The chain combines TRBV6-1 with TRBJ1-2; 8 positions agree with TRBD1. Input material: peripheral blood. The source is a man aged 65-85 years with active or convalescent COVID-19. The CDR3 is CASSEVPRGRVGYTF. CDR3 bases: TGTGCCAGCAGTGAAGTTCCCAGGGGGCGCGTGGGCTACACCTTC.